The 30 T cell receptor beta chains presented below share a single source sample, sequenced in a study of T-cell reconstitution after alpha-beta-depleted transplantation in children. Unique molecular identifiers were incorporated during preparation of the TCRbeta library. In TCRdb, the PCR reads were re-called with MiXCR into one record per CDR3 protein. The sample holds some 390,000 distinct CDR3 sequences, over 20% seen once. Source: PBMCs from the stem cell graft donor, taken from the stem cell graft. All receptors derive from a human donor who donated a stem cell graft to a child with acute myeloid leukemia.

This clonotype was observed many times. The chain combines TRBV20-1 with TRBJ2-4, with TRBD1 matching 9 bases. The V gene's germline CDR1 is DFQATT and CDR2 SNEGSKA (reference sequence). The CDR3 runs 16 residues. The trim removed 5 bases at V and 0 bases at J, leaving 8 bases unmatched. The CDR3 region is CSASGQGAQAKNIQYF. CDR3 nucleotides: TGCAGTGCTTCGGGACAGGGAGCCCAAGCCAAAAACATTCAGTACTTC.

This clonotype was seen only a few times. The chain couples TRBV7-3 to TRBJ2-3; D could derive from TRBD1 or TRBD2 (5 bases each). V was shortened by 4 bases and J by 2 bases, with 13 bases between the two germline ends. The CDR3 has 15 residues. Germline V gene lookup returns CDR1 SGHTA and CDR2 FQGTGA. CDR3: CASSSKGTPTDTQYF. The CDR3 nucleotides read TGTGCCAGCAGCTCAAAGGGGACGCCCACAGATACGCAGTATTTT.

The chain recombines TRBV3-1 with TRBJ2-5; 9 nucleotides match TRBD2. There are 15 residues in the CDR3. V dropped 6 bases and J dropped 5; count of bases not matched to a gene: 10. Germline-derived CDR1 and CDR2 are LGHDT and YNNKEL (reference sequence). CDR3 nucleotide sequence: TGTGCCAGCAGGCCCGGGACTAGCTTAAGGGAGACCCAGTACTTC. Translating gives CASRPGTSLRETQYF.

This clonotype has at least ten counts. CDR3 in DNA: TGCAGCGTTGAAGATTCCGGACGGTACGAGCAGTACTTC. Translated, it gives CSVEDSGRYEQYF. The V and J genes are TRBV29-1 and TRBJ2-7; D is unclear. Germline V gene sequence: CDR1 SQVTM, CDR2 ANQGSEA. The CDR3 runs 13 residues. Trimming took 0 bases from V and 4 from J, leaving 10 bases between them.

This clonotype was found a few times. The chain joins TRBV29-1 to TRBJ2-3; 9 bases line up with TRBD2. CDR1 and CDR2 from the germline V gene are SQVTM and ANQGSEA. V was pared by 5 bases and J by 1 base, with 16 bases of the junction left unmatched. The CDR3 spans 18 residues. Here the CDR3 reads CSVKAAGGSPFRTDTQYF. DNA for the CDR3: TGCAGCGTTAAAGCGGCGGGAGGGTCCCCTTTTCGCACAGATACGCAGTATTTT.

This clonotype was counted between two and nine times. This chain connects TRBV5-1 to TRBJ2-5; the D is unclear. CDR1 SGHRS and CDR2 YFSETQ come from the germline V gene. This CDR3 comprises 14 residues. Trimming stripped 2 bases from V and 3 bases from J, with 11 bases between. CDR3 coding DNA: TGCGCCAGCAGCTTCCGGAGCTCGAAAGAGACCCAGTACTTC. Encoded protein: CASSFRSSKETQYF.

The sample holds many counts of this clonotype. The chain couples TRBV29-1 to TRBJ2-1; 7 positions agree with TRBD2. The CDR3 has 14 residues. Germline V gene lookup returns CDR1 SQVTM and CDR2 ANQGSEA. The junction had 6 bases not matched to a gene; V was cut back by 1 base and J by 6 bases. This CDR3 is CSVEVSGRGNEQFF. The CDR3 coding sequence is TGCAGCGTTGAAGTATCGGGGAGGGGCAATGAGCAGTTCTTC.

The sample holds many counts of this clonotype. J is TRBJ2-7 and V is TRBV20-1, with D possibly matching TRBD1 (6 bases). The ends were cut back, 6 bases at V and 1 base at J, with 10 bases in the middle. This CDR3 has 12 residues. CDR1 is DFQATT, CDR2 SNEGSKA, per germline (reference sequence). The CDR3 nucleotides read TGCAGTGCGGAAGGACAGTCCTACGAGCAGTACTTC. It yields the protein CSAEGQSYEQYF.

J is TRBJ1-1 and V is TRBV12-3 or TRBV12-4; unclear D gene. Trimming took off 3 bases at V and 5 bases at J, with 10 bases between the two ends. The CDR3 sequence is 13 residues long. Here the CDR3 reads CASSFKKETEAFF. In DNA, the CDR3 is TGTGCCAGCAGTTTTAAGAAGGAAACTGAAGCTTTCTTT.

Only a few counts were recorded for this clonotype. V and J are TRBV20-1 and TRBJ2-7; 7 bases align to TRBD2. The V segment lost 2 bases and the J segment 6 bases; nucleotides outside the gene matches: 4. The CDR3 sequence is 12 residues long. Germline values: CDR1 DFQATT, CDR2 SNEGSKA (reference sequence). The chain's CDR3 is CSARTGGGEQYF. CDR3 nucleotides: TGCAGTGCTAGAACGGGGGGAGGCGAGCAGTACTTC.

V gene TRBV6-5 combines with J gene TRBJ1-1, with D maybe TRBD1 (5 bases). The CDR3 is 16 residues long. Per germline, CDR1 MNHEY and CDR2 SVGAGI. Trimming stripped 0 bases from V and 7 bases from J, with 18 bases between. CDR3 protein: CASSYSTPGTGNEAFF. The CDR3 nucleotides are TGTGCCAGCAGTTACTCGACACCGGGAACAGGAAATGAAGCTTTCTTT.

The genes are TRBV5-1 and TRBJ1-4; 8 positions agree with TRBD1. The length of the CDR3 is 15 residues. V was pared by 5 bases and J by 4 bases, with 7 bases of the junction left unmatched. Germline CDR1 reads SGHRS; CDR2 reads YFSETQ. This CDR3 is CASSPGQELNEKLFF. The CDR3 bases are TGCGCCAGCAGTCCGGGACAGGAGCTTAATGAAAAACTGTTTTTT.

This chain connects TRBV7-8 to TRBJ2-1; 10 bases map to TRBD2. CDR1 and CDR2 from the germline V gene are SGHVS and FQNEAQ. There are 15 residues in the CDR3. The J segment lost 7 bases and the V segment lost 5 bases, leaving 8 bases of the junction unmatched. The CDR3 protein is CASSPELAGLNEQFF. The DNA for the CDR3 is TGTGCCAGCAGCCCAGAACTAGCGGGACTAAATGAGCAGTTCTTC.

This clonotype was observed at least ten times. This chain uses TRBV29-1 with TRBJ2-5; tentatively, D is TRBD1 or TRBD2 (6 bases each). The CDR3 covers 15 residues. Looked up from germline, CDR1 is SQVTM and CDR2 is ANQGSEA. V lost 0 bases and J lost 4, with 15 bases in between. CDR3 coding DNA: TGCAGCGTTGAAGACCCGGGGGCGCGGGTAGAGACCCAGTACTTC. This translates into CSVEDPGARVETQYF.

The chain has TRBV4-1 and TRBJ2-7; tentative D call: TRBD1 (5 bases). The CDR3 covers 13 residues. The V and J ends lost 0 bases and 7 bases respectively, with 10 bases between them. Germline V CDR1 and CDR2: MGHRA, YSYEKL. CDR3 in amino acids: CASSQDRGREQYF. Here the CDR3 DNA reads TGCGCCAGCAGCCAAGATAGGGGTCGGGAGCAGTACTTC.

The J gene is TRBJ1-4, the V gene TRBV20-1; no firm D call. V dropped 3 bases and J dropped 3 bases, with 14 bases sitting between them. The CDR3 totals 15 residues. Per germline, CDR1 DFQATT and CDR2 SNEGSKA (reference sequence). The CDR3 loop is CSARPLAGPNEKLFF. The CDR3 region has the DNA TGCAGTGCTAGGCCTCTCGCAGGCCCTAATGAAAAACTGTTTTTT.

This clonotype was detected many times. V gene TRBV20-1 combines with J gene TRBJ2-1; D unclear. The germline V and J ends were trimmed by 0 bases and 10 bases, with 1 base remaining between them. Per germline, CDR1 DFQATT and CDR2 SNEGSKA (reference sequence). CDR3 size: 9 residues. The CDR3: CSAREEQFF. The CDR3 region has the DNA TGCAGTGCTAGAGAGGAGCAGTTCTTC.

This chain connects TRBV24-1 to TRBJ2-3; TRBD1 or TRBD2 may be the D gene (5 bases each). CDR1 is KGHDR and CDR2 is SFDVKD in the germline V gene. The CDR3 has 15 amino acids. Trimming shortened V by 4 bases and J by 4 bases, and 14 bases separated the two germline ends. The DNA for the CDR3 is TGTGCCACCAGTGAGGGCCGAGGGGCCGCAGATACGCAGTATTTT. It codes for CATSEGRGAADTQYF.

This clonotype has a count of ten or more. The CDR3 DNA is TGCAGTGCTAGAACGAGCGACCAGTTCTTC. This gives the protein CSARTSDQFF. The chain carries TRBV20-1 and TRBJ2-1; D not resolved. V lost 2 bases to trimming and J lost 13 bases, with 9 bases between them. The CDR3 covers 10 residues. The germline V gene encodes CDR1 DFQATT and CDR2 SNEGSKA (reference sequence).

This clonotype was seen ten or more times. The CDR3 protein is CSARAGNTGELFF. The DNA for the CDR3 is TGCAGTGCTAGAGCGGGGAACACCGGGGAGCTGTTTTTT. The chain uses TRBV20-1 and TRBJ2-2; D gene ambiguous. CDR3 length: 13 residues. Germline lookup yields CDR1 DFQATT and CDR2 SNEGSKA (reference sequence). V lost 1 base to trimming and J lost 1 base, with 4 bases between them.

This clonotype was found a few times. The chain uses TRBV4-1 and TRBJ2-5, with D possibly matching TRBD1 (5 bases). Germline CDR1 reads MGHRA; CDR2 reads YSYEKL. CDR3 size: 15 residues. V gave up 4 bases and J gave up 2 bases, with 14 bases separating them. The CDR3 DNA is TGCGCCAGCAGCCTCACTCCGGACACTCAAGAGACCCAGTACTTC. Its protein is CASSLTPDTQETQYF.

Only a few counts were recorded for this clonotype. The chain joins TRBV25-1 to TRBJ2-1; D is uncertain. V was trimmed by 3 bases and J by 4 bases, leaving 22 bases between them. CDR1 and CDR2 (germline): MGHDK, SYGVNS. The CDR3 has 18 amino acids. This CDR3 is CASSDSNSRDDPYNEQFF. CDR3 bases: TGTGCCAGCAGTGACAGCAACTCTAGAGATGATCCGTACAATGAGCAGTTCTTC.

This chain links TRBV4-1 with TRBJ1-4; TRBD1 aligns across 8 bases. Trimming took 3 bases from V and 6 from J; bases not matched to a gene: 3. This CDR3 is built from 14 residues. CDR1 MGHRA and CDR2 YSYEKL come from the germline V gene. The CDR3 here is CASSQAGGYEKLFF. CDR3 DNA sequence: TGCGCCAGCAGCCAGGCAGGGGGCTATGAAAAACTGTTTTTT.

The chain employs TRBV7-4 and TRBJ2-3; possibly TRBD2 for D (5 bases). The CDR3 is made up of 14 amino acids. With 1 base removed from V and 6 bases from J, the gap between germline ends came to 11 bases. Germline V gives CDR1 SGHVT, CDR2 SQSDAQ. The CDR3 loop is CASSLGTARDTQYF. The CDR3 DNA reads as TGTGCCAGCAGCTTAGGGACTGCCCGGGATACGCAGTATTTT.

This clonotype occurred once. The gene calls are TRBV2 and TRBJ1-5; D is unclear. This CDR3 contains 13 residues. Trimming pared 4 bases from V and 2 bases from J, leaving 6 bases between. Germline loops: CDR1 SNHLY, CDR2 FYNNEI. In DNA, the CDR3 is TGTGCCAGCAGTGTGTGGGGCAATCAGCCCCAGCATTTT. Its protein product is CASSVWGNQPQHF.

This clonotype has a count of ten or more. This chain uses TRBV27 with TRBJ1-1, with D uncertain. V lost 6 bases and J lost 5, with 10 bases in between. The V gene's germline CDR1 is MNHEY and CDR2 SMNVEV (reference sequence). CDR3 length equals 12 residues. CDR3 residues: CASSPRGTEAFF. The CDR3 nucleotides read TGTGCCAGCAGCCCCCGCGGAACTGAAGCTTTCTTT.

This clonotype was recorded a few times. The rearrangement joins TRBV30 to TRBJ1-5; D is uncertain. Germline-derived CDR1 and CDR2 are GTSNPN and SVGIG (reference sequence). V dropped 2 bases and J dropped 5 bases, with 10 bases sitting between them. This CDR3 region has 13 residues. The CDR3 sequence: CAWSRSRDQPQHF. CDR3 coding DNA: TGTGCCTGGAGTCGATCTCGAGATCAGCCCCAGCATTTT.

The chain uses TRBV12-3 or TRBV12-4 and TRBJ2-3; D gene ambiguous. The CDR3 covers 14 residues. The V end was cut by 4 bases, the J end by 0 bases, with 8 bases between. The CDR3, as DNA: TGTGCCAGCAGTTATTTCCTAAGCACAGATACGCAGTATTTT. Translating it yields CASSYFLSTDTQYF.

The chain carries TRBV5-1 and TRBJ2-2; D unclear. The CDR3 spans 17 residues. V lost 0 bases and J lost 1, with 13 bases in between. Germline V gives CDR1 SGHRS, CDR2 YFSETQ. The CDR3 region is CASSLAGGRLNTGELFF. The CDR3 region has the DNA TGCGCCAGCAGCTTGGCCGGTGGCAGGTTGAACACCGGGGAGCTGTTTTTT. Filled out from reference TRBV5-1 and TRBJ2-2, the complete variable domain reads KAGVTQTPRYLIKTRGQQVTLSCSPISGHRSVSWYQQTPGQGLQFLFEYFSETQRNKGNFPGRFSGRQFSNSRSEMNVSTLELGDSALYLCASSLAGGRLNTGELFFGEGSRLTVL.

J is TRBJ1-2 and V is TRBV15; 7 nucleotides agree with TRBD1. V shed 0 bases and J 2 bases; nucleotides not matched to a gene: 12. The CDR3 sequence is 18 residues long. Germline V gene data show CDR1 as LNHNV and CDR2 as YYDKDF (reference sequence). CDR3 bases: TGTGCCACCAGCAGAGAACGACTGAAACAGGGACAGAACTATGGCTACACCTTC. Translated, it gives CATSRERLKQGQNYGYTF.